A selection of T cell receptor beta chains follows, all from one sample in a study of blood T cell repertoires in COVID-19. Only in-frame clones appear in the TCRdb table, and some are missing; sequencing was by immunoSEQ multiplex PCR. Of around 220,000 clones detected, less than 90% appear once; the ten largest clones hold just under 20%. Sample: peripheral blood. All receptors come from a man aged 25-40 years with active or convalescent COVID-19. Each CDR3 is given with its conserved first and last residue. Each record gives: clone size, J gene, V gene, D gene, CDR3 protein, CDR3 DNA. A D gene is named only where the DNA matches it firmly. Clone size is not always given. Where it is, it says once, few, many or a class for expanded clones.

NA,TRBJ2-7,TRBV19,NA,CASSFGGKSHEQYF,TGTGCCAGTAGTTTTGGGGGGAAGTCCCACGAGCAGTACTTC
NA,TRBJ1-2,TRBV5-8,TRBD1,CASSSRTGSNGYTF,TGTGCCAGCAGCTCTCGGACAGGTTCTAATGGCTACACCTTC
NA,TRBJ1-5,TRBV19,NA,CASSMAGGYFNQPQHF,TGTGCCAGTAGTATGGCGGGGGGATATTTCAATCAGCCCCAGCATTTT
NA,TRBJ2-3,TRBV9,NA,CASSLPGDTQYF,TGTGCCAGCAGCCTCCCCGGGGATACGCAGTATTTT
NA,TRBJ2-7,TRBV4-2,TRBD2,CASSSRLASEQYF,TGTGCCAGCAGCTCCCGACTAGCGAGCGAGCAGTACTTC
NA,TRBJ1-6,TRBV3-1/TRBV3-2,NA,CASSQGSGVGSPLHF,TGTGCCAGCAGCCAAGGATCCGGGGTTGGTTCACCCCTCCACTTT
once,TRBJ1-1,TRBV5-1,NA,CASSPADDRNKAFF,TGCGCCAGCAGCCCGGCTGACGACAGGAACAAAGCTTTCTTT
NA,TRBJ2-7,TRBV5-4,TRBD1,CASSVGQGFTYEQYF,TGTGCCAGCAGCGTCGGACAGGGATTCACCTACGAGCAGTACTTC
NA,TRBJ1-2,TRBV9,TRBD1,CASSPEDRVYGYTF,TGTGCCAGCAGCCCCGAGGACAGGGTCTATGGCTACACCTTC
NA,TRBJ2-3,TRBV4-3,TRBD1,CASSQLGQGADTQYF,TGCGCCAGCAGCCAGCTGGGACAGGGGGCAGATACGCAGTATTTT
NA,TRBJ1-4,TRBV5-5,NA,CASSSEGRGNEKLFF,TGTGCCAGCAGCTCCGAAGGCAGGGGTAATGAAAAACTGTTTTTT
NA,TRBJ1-2,TRBV9,NA,CASSSSQVEGRVSGYTF,TGTGCCAGCAGCTCCAGCCAGGTTGAGGGGAGGGTGAGTGGCTACACCTTC
once,TRBJ1-1,TRBV6-6,TRBD1,CASSWRDRANTEAFF,TGTGCCAGCAGTTGGCGAGACAGGGCGAACACTGAAGCTTTCTTT
once,TRBJ1-1,TRBV6-6,NA,CASSYSLVGPNEAFF,TGTGCCAGCAGTTACAGCCTGGTGGGCCCGAATGAAGCTTTCTTT
few,TRBJ2-1,TRBV5-4,NA,CASSLAQRTEQFF,TGTGCCAGCAGCTTGGCCCAGCGTACTGAGCAGTTCTTC
NA,TRBJ2-2,TRBV6-5,TRBD2,CASRWTSGNTGELFF,TGTGCCAGCAGATGGACTAGCGGGAACACCGGGGAGCTGTTTTTT
NA,TRBJ1-4,TRBV27,TRBD1,CASSQWTGTSVVEKLFF,TGTGCCAGCAGTCAATGGACAGGGACGAGTGTAGTGGAAAAACTGTTTTTT
NA,TRBJ1-4,TRBV5-5,NA,CASSLWEGGGEKLFF,TGTGCCAGCAGCTTGTGGGAGGGCGGGGGTGAAAAACTGTTTTTT
NA,TRBJ1-1,TRBV11-2,TRBD1,CASSLGSGTGTSEAFF,TGTGCCAGCAGCTTAGGCTCCGGGACAGGCACTTCTGAAGCTTTCTTT
once,TRBJ1-1,TRBV28,TRBD1,CASSSRDRTYTEAFF,TGTGCCAGCAGTTCCCGGGACAGGACTTACACTGAAGCTTTCTTT
NA,TRBJ2-1,TRBV19,TRBD2,CASSETSGRAGEQFF,TGTGCCAGTAGTGAAACTAGCGGGAGGGCCGGCGAGCAGTTCTTC
NA,TRBJ1-2,TRBV4-1,NA,CASSQGDGARLGYTF,TGCGCCAGCAGCCAAGGTGATGGGGCAAGGCTGGGCTACACCTTC
few,TRBJ2-3,TRBV7-7,TRBD2,CASSLGAGGCPDTQYF,TGTGCTAGCAGCTTAGGGGCGGGAGGGTGCCCAGATACGCAGTATTTT
few,TRBJ1-1,TRBV19,NA,CASSIRPLDTTRGNTEAFF,TGTGCCAGTAGTATTAGACCCCTAGATACGACCAGAGGTAACACTGAAGCTTTCTTT
NA,TRBJ2-1,TRBV28,TRBD2,CASSLGLAGPYNEQFF,TGTGCCAGCAGTTTGGGACTAGCGGGACCTTACAATGAGCAGTTCTTC
NA,TRBJ2-7,TRBV3-1/TRBV3-2,TRBD1,CASSRQGSVYEQYF,TGTGCCAGCAGCCGACAGGGGTCGGTCTACGAGCAGTACTTC
NA,TRBJ2-3,TRBV7-9,TRBD2,CASSEGTSPTDTQYF,TGTGCCAGCAGCGAGGGGACTAGCCCTACAGATACGCAGTATTTT
NA,TRBJ1-2,TRBV4-1,TRBD1,CASRLTGTGKVGYTF,TGCGCCAGCAGGCTAACCGGGACAGGGAAGGTGGGCTACACCTTC
NA,TRBJ2-1,TRBV30,NA,CAWGAGLQSYNEQFF,TGTGCCTGGGGCGCGGGACTTCAATCCTACAATGAGCAGTTCTTC
NA,TRBJ2-7,TRBV15,NA,CATSRDSQGWYSEQYF,TGTGCCACCAGCAGAGATTCCCAGGGTTGGTATTCCGAGCAGTACTTC
NA,TRBJ1-5,TRBV5-3,TRBD1,CARSFTGERGQPQHF,TGTGCCAGAAGCTTCACAGGGGAGAGGGGTCAGCCCCAGCATTTT
NA,TRBJ1-2,TRBV5-1,TRBD1,CASSLRTGQEPYGYTF,TGCGCCAGCAGCTTGAGAACGGGACAGGAACCCTATGGCTACACCTTC
NA,TRBJ2-7,TRBV5-6,TRBD1,CASSTADRDAYEQYF,TGTGCCAGCAGCACGGCGGACAGGGATGCCTACGAGCAGTACTTC
NA,TRBJ1-2,TRBV10-2,TRBD1,CASTGTGDYGYTF,TGCGCCAGCACCGGGACAGGGGACTATGGCTACACCTTC
NA,TRBJ2-3,TRBV9,NA,CASSVVGSVTDTQYF,TGTGCCAGCAGCGTAGTAGGTAGCGTTACAGATACGCAGTATTTT
NA,TRBJ2-7,TRBV5-1,NA,CASSLGGIGVEQYF,TGCGCCAGCAGCTTGGGAGGGATCGGGGTTGAGCAGTACTTC
NA,TRBJ1-3,TRBV15,TRBD1,CATSRESGQGSLSSGNTIYF,TGTGCCACCAGCAGAGAAAGTGGACAGGGATCTCTGAGCTCTGGAAACACCATATATTTT
NA,TRBJ2-3,TRBV9,TRBD2,CASSERTSGGTDTQYF,TGTGCCAGCAGCGAAAGGACTAGCGGGGGCACAGATACGCAGTATTTT
NA,TRBJ1-2,TRBV28,NA,CASSFLGGYGYTF,TGTGCCAGCAGTTTCCTTGGAGGCTATGGCTACACCTTC
NA,TRBJ1-5,TRBV5-6,NA,CASSDSIYSNQPQHF,TGTGCCAGCAGTGACAGCATATATAGCAATCAGCCCCAGCATTTT
few,TRBJ2-7,TRBV5-4,TRBD2,CASSTSGGIYEQYF,TGTGCCAGCAGTACTAGCGGGGGTATCTACGAGCAGTACTTC
once,TRBJ2-1,TRBV7-2,TRBD2,CASSQGLGPYNEQFF,TGTGCCAGCAGCCAAGGACTAGGCCCCTACAATGAGCAGTTCTTC
NA,TRBJ2-2,TRBV6-5,NA,CASGRTSRGAGELFF,TGTGCCAGCGGGAGGACTAGCAGGGGGGCCGGGGAGCTGTTTTTT
NA,TRBJ2-2,TRBV4-3,TRBD2,CASSQDPLFSSGGGELFF,TGCGCCAGCAGCCAAGACCCGCTCTTCTCTAGCGGGGGCGGGGAGCTGTTTTTT
few,TRBJ2-7,TRBV2,TRBD2,CASSELAGYEQYF,TGTGCCAGCAGTGAACTAGCGGGGTACGAGCAGTACTTC
few,TRBJ2-7,TRBV19,NA,CASSIRYGAEQYF,TGTGCCAGTAGTATCCGTTACGGTGCGGAGCAGTACTTC
NA,TRBJ1-2,TRBV29-1,NA,CSVESGTSYGYTF,TGCAGCGTTGAATCAGGTACCTCTTATGGCTACACCTTC
NA,TRBJ1-1,TRBV5-4,NA,CASSLGTVEAFF,TGTGCCAGCAGCCTGGGCACAGTTGAAGCTTTCTTT
NA,TRBJ2-1,TRBV28,TRBD1,CASSLTGGWNEQFF,TGTGCCAGCAGTCTGACAGGGGGCTGGAATGAGCAGTTCTTC
NA,TRBJ2-7,TRBV5-1,NA,CASSLVRGNEQYF,TGCGCCAGCAGCTTGGTGCGGGGCAACGAGCAGTACTTC
NA,TRBJ2-1,TRBV7-2,NA,CASSRSGQGGNNEQFF,TGTGCCAGCAGCCGTTCGGGTCAGGGCGGGAACAATGAGCAGTTCTTC
NA,TRBJ1-4,TRBV7-9,NA,CASSLGQTEKLFF,TGTGCCAGCAGCTTAGGACAGACTGAAAAACTGTTTTTT
NA,TRBJ2-7,TRBV6-5,NA,CASSFGRLYEQYF,TGTGCCAGCAGTTTCGGGAGACTGTACGAGCAGTACTTC
NA,TRBJ1-2,TRBV28,TRBD1,CASMVRQGKVGYTF,TGTGCCAGCATGGTCAGACAGGGGAAGGTTGGCTACACCTTC
few,TRBJ2-3,TRBV7-2,NA,CASSFLRGRGYTDTQYF,TGTGCCAGCAGCTTCCTCAGAGGGCGGGGCTACACAGATACGCAGTATTTT
once,TRBJ1-2,TRBV4-2,TRBD1,CASSQVTGGNYGYTF,TGTGCCAGCAGCCAAGTAACAGGGGGTAACTATGGCTACACCTTC
NA,TRBJ2-1,TRBV3-1/TRBV3-2,TRBD2,CASSQDPLAGNEQFF,TGTGCCAGCAGCCAAGATCCCCTAGCGGGAAATGAGCAGTTCTTC